This T cell receptor (beta chain) stems from a study of PD-1 blockade in classical Hodgkin lymphoma. The trim removed 5 bases at V and 5 bases at J, leaving 11 bases unmatched. This CDR3 comprises 15 residues. The germline gives CDR1 SEHNR, CDR2 FQNEAQ (reference sequence). The patients all showed relapse after autologous stem cell transplantation, while their brentuximab vedotin exposure varied. General study findings and limits: Nivolumab initiated under 1 year post-ASCT led to patient exclusion. Relapsed/refractory patients reportedly had lower baseline diversity than newly diagnosed patients.

Worth noting for this clone: Its specificity is unknown.

The data were produced by immunoSEQ multiplex PCR, yet TCRdb's version contains in-frame clones alone and is incomplete. The sample contains some 58,000 clones, more than 75% of which appear only once. The sequenced sample was peripheral blood mononuclear cells (PBMCs), obtained before the second cycle of nivolumab. V and J are TRBV7-9 and TRBJ2-7; TRBD2 agrees at 8 bases. The clonotype was recovered from a human donor with classical Hodgkin lymphoma. The CDR3, as DNA: TGTGCCAGCAGCCAATCCGGGGGGGCCTTCCACGAGCAGTACTTC. The encoded protein is CASSQSGGAFHEQYF. The full variable domain, its missing parts supplied by reference TRBV7-9 and TRBJ2-7, is DTGVSQNPRHKITKRGQNVTFRCDPISEHNRLYWYRQTLGQGPEFLTYFQNEAQLEKSRLLSDRFSAERPKGSFSTLEIQRTEQGDSAMYLCASSQSGGAFHEQYFGPGTRLTVT.